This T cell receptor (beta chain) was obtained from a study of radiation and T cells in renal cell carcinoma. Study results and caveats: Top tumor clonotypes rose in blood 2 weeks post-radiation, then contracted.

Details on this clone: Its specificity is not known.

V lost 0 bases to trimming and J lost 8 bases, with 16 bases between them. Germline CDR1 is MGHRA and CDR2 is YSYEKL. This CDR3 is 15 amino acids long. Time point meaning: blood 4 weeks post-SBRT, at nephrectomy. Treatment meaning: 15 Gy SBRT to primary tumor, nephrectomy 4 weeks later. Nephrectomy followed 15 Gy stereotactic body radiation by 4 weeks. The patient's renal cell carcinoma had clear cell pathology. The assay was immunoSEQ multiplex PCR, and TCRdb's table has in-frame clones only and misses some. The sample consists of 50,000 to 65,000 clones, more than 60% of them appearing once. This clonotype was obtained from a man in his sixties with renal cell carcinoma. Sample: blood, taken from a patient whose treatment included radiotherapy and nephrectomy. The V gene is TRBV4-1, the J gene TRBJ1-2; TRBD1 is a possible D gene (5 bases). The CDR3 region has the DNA TGCGCCAGCAGCCAAGATTGGGGCGGGCCGGAGGGCTACACCTTC. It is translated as CASSQDWGGPEGYTF.